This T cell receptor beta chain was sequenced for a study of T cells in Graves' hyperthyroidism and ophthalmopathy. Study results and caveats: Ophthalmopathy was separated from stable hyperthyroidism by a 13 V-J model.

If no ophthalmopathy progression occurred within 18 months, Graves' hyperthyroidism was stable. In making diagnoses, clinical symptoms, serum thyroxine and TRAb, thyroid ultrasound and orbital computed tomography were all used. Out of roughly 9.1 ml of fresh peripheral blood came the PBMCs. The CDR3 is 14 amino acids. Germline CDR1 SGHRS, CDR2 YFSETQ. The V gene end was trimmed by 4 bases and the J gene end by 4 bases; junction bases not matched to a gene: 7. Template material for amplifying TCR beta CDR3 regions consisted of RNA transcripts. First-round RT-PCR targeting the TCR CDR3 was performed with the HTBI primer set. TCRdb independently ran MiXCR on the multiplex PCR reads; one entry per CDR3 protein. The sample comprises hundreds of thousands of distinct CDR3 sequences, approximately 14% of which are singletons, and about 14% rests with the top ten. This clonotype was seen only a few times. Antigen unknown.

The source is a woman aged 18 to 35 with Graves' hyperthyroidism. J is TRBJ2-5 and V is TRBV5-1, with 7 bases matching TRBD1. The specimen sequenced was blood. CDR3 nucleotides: TGCGCCAGCAGCAAGACAGGGCTTCGAGAGACCCAGTACTTC. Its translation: CASSKTGLRETQYF.